This T cell receptor beta chain was identified during a study of graft-versus-host responses after intestinal transplantation (dated by TCRdb to the early 2020s). About the investigation overall: Recipients received multivisceral, liver-intestinal, or isolated intestinal transplants. Every recipient was given anti-thymocyte globulin induction, then maintenance tacrolimus and steroids for about three years. Graft-versus-host and host-versus-graft alloreactive T cell clones were tracked in the graft, circulation and bone marrow after intestinal transplantation using bulk TCR-beta CDR3 sequencing. Alloreactive clones were identified by sequencing pre-transplant mixed lymphocyte reaction products and comparing these products with unstimulated pre-transplant donor and recipient T cells. The cohort enrolled roughly 25 intestinal transplant recipients including one retransplant, and a few patients lacking pretransplant specimens were excluded. Donor T cell macrochimerism was defined as a peak of at least 4% donor T cells among recipient peripheral blood mononuclear cells. Rather than going through the commercial service, samples from a few later patients were sequenced in-house on an Illumina MiSeq and processed with MiXCR. Results the study describes overall, beyond this receptor: In patients with donor T cell macrochimerism, the allografts had high GvH to HvG T cell clonal ratios. Early after transplant, peak levels of circulating GvH clones were associated with declines in HvG clones. Conclusions were limited by the relatively low number and heterogeneity of intestinal transplant patients. GvH clones were detected in recipient bone marrow, and some appeared earlier in ileal mucosa or blood, consistent with an intestinal mucosal origin.

The germline V gene specifies SGHAT as CDR1 and FQNNGV as CDR2. Deletion took 3 bases off V and 3 bases off J, with a span of 8 bases between the germline ends. From its cysteine to its phenylalanine, the CDR3 spans 13 amino acids. Left in the record is the CDR3 DNA by itself, 39 bases read in frame from the first base. The label giving this sample's time point can be read as: cells obtained before transplantation from donor or recipient. CD3+CD4+ and CD3+CD8+ populations were FACS-sorted from unstimulated pre-transplant donor and recipient cells taken from spleen or lymph nodes. Receptors were amplified or captured by the immunoSEQ multiplex PCR assay. For most patients, genomic DNA was isolated with the Qiagen DNeasy Blood and Tissue Kit and shipped frozen to Adaptive Biotechnologies for TCR sequencing. For most patients, high-throughput TCR-beta CDR3 sequencing of genomic DNA was performed by Adaptive Biotechnologies. The authors' analysis ran thus. Adaptive's ImmunoSEQ software was the source of the TCR sequencing data for fewer than 20 patients, while three other patients were processed with MiXCR and VDJtools. To correct CD4 versus CD8 sorting errors, any sequence found in both subsets at a frequency ratio below 5:1 was removed. CDR3 nucleotide sequences shared between donor and recipient were removed because their origin could not be assigned. To count as alloreactive, a clone needed at least 2-fold expansion over unstimulated cells and a minimum CFSE-low frequency of 0.002% (template counts) or 0.001% (read counts). Clones were considered mappable if detected in sequenced pre-transplant spleen, lymph node, or MLR CFSE-low populations of the donor or recipient. Cumulative frequency of alloreactive clones was calculated as a percentage of all sequences weighted by copy number. The clones in this table, taken by TCRdb from immuneACCESS, are in-frame only. Not every clone is retained; where verified, under half of the shortfall comes from an unresolved V gene, and the cause of the rest is unknown. D and trimming were read from the DNA, whereas the V and J calls and clone size are those reported in that table. For this sample there are tens of thousands of clones; roughly 93% appear just once. In total, the top ten clones hold approximately 0.2% of the sample.

Of note for this clone: Its antigen is still unknown. Base qualities are missing; no much larger clone stands one base away.

This chain is built from TRBV11-2 and TRBJ1-1; no D segment can be confidently identified. Sequenced here: unstimulated CD4+ T cells sorted from spleen or lymph node cells, sampled before transplant. This clonotype originated in a human donor who was the organ donor for an intestinal transplant. The bases are TGTGCCAGCAGCTTCAGCCGGGACACTGAAGCTTTCTTT. Protein translation: CASSFSRDTEAFF.